The rows below give T cell receptor beta chains drawn from one sample of a study of T cells in Graves' hyperthyroidism and ophthalmopathy. TCRdb reprocessed the multiplex PCR reads via MiXCR and lists one record per CDR3 protein. The sample carries some 350,000 distinct CDR3 sequences, 15% to 20% recorded once. What was sequenced was blood. The receptors were sampled from a woman under 30 with Graves' hyperthyroidism. CDR3s include the opening cysteine and the closing phenylalanine or tryptophan. A D gene is named only where the DNA matches it firmly. The listing skips clone size in some rows; elsewhere it reads once, few, many or a size class.

TRBV6-1,NA,TRBJ1-1,NA,CASRRGTPGNTEAFF,TGTGCCAGCAGGCGCGGGACACCAGGGAACACTGAAGCTTTCTTT
TRBV20-1,many,TRBJ1-2,NA,CSGGRNPPQYGYTF,TGCAGTGGAGGACGTAACCCCCCGCAATATGGCTACACCTTC
TRBV4-1,many,TRBJ2-2,TRBD1,CASSQLIRGRGELFF,TGCGCCAGCAGCCAATTAATCAGGGGGCGCGGGGAGCTGTTTTTT
TRBV6-1,NA,TRBJ2-7,TRBD1,CASSERVEPGQGVPEQYF,TGTGCCAGCAGTGAAAGAGTGGAACCGGGACAGGGAGTACCCGAGCAGTACTTC
TRBV6-1,many,TRBJ1-5,NA,CASSPRGYSNQPQHF,TGTGCCAGCAGTCCCCGGGGGTATAGCAATCAGCCCCAGCATTTT
TRBV24-1,many,TRBJ2-7,TRBD1,CATSDPGQGRNEQYF,TGTGCCACCAGTGACCCGGGACAGGGGAGGAACGAGCAGTACTTC
TRBV29-1,NA,TRBJ2-7,TRBD1,CSVLRQGASYEQYF,TGCAGCGTTCTTAGACAGGGGGCATCCTACGAGCAGTACTTC
TRBV11-2,many,TRBJ1-3,NA,CASSPVRGGNTIYF,TGTGCCAGCAGCCCCGTCCGGGGGGGAAACACCATATATTTT
TRBV10-3,NA,TRBJ1-1,TRBD1,CAIMDRVNTEAFF,TGTGCCATCATGGACAGGGTGAACACTGAAGCTTTCTTT
TRBV10-3,many,TRBJ1-5,TRBD1,CASRDRVEGQPQHF,TGTGCCAGCAGGGACAGGGTGGAGGGTCAGCCCCAGCATTTT
TRBV14,many,TRBJ1-1,NA,CASSPPGPRVPEAFF,TGTGCCAGCAGCCCTCCTGGACCGAGAGTCCCTGAAGCTTTCTTT
TRBV20-1,NA,TRBJ2-7,NA,CSARDPGYLEQYF,TGCAGTGCTAGAGATCCGGGGTATTTGGAGCAGTACTTC
TRBV13,many,TRBJ1-5,NA,CASSANRESNQPQHF,TGTGCCAGCAGCGCAAACAGGGAGAGCAATCAGCCCCAGCATTTT
TRBV7-6,NA,TRBJ1-3,TRBD1,CASSSLGTGSYFGNTIYF,TGTGCCAGCAGCTCCCTAGGGACAGGGAGTTATTTTGGAAACACCATATATTTT
TRBV12-3/TRBV12-4,many,TRBJ2-7,NA,CASSLADGRSSYEQYF,TGTGCCAGCAGTTTAGCGGACGGGCGAAGCTCCTACGAGCAGTACTTC
TRBV5-1,many,TRBJ2-7,NA,CASSRDPYEQYF,TGCGCCAGCAGCCGGGACCCCTACGAGCAGTACTTC
TRBV3-1,NA,TRBJ1-2,NA,CASSQLPGFDGYTF,TGTGCCAGCAGCCAGCTCCCGGGGTTCGATGGCTACACCTTC
TRBV6-5,many,TRBJ1-5,TRBD1,CASMGQPTYSNQPQHF,TGTGCCAGCATGGGACAGCCAACTTATAGCAATCAGCCCCAGCATTTT
TRBV7-9,many,TRBJ2-7,NA,CASSRRGLPGEQYF,TGTGCCAGCAGCCGCCGAGGACTCCCTGGGGAGCAGTACTTC
TRBV20-1,many,TRBJ2-7,TRBD1,CSAPNRGRYEQYF,TGCAGTGCTCCGAACAGGGGACGCTACGAGCAGTACTTC
TRBV20-1,many,TRBJ2-7,NA,CSAWADYEQYF,TGCAGTGCTTGGGCCGACTACGAGCAGTACTTC
TRBV6-5,many,TRBJ1-1,NA,CASSYSPYYTEAFF,TGTGCCAGCAGTTACTCGCCATACTACACTGAAGCTTTCTTT
TRBV12-5,once,TRBJ2-7,NA,CASGPRGQIIPYEQYF,TGTGCTAGTGGACCGAGAGGGCAGATTATCCCCTACGAGCAGTACTTC
TRBV29-1,many,TRBJ2-7,TRBD1,CSVGGTGYEQYF,TGCAGCGTTGGTGGGACAGGGTACGAGCAGTACTTC
TRBV7-3,many,TRBJ1-2,NA,CASSLTGQGGDPGYTF,TGTGCCAGCAGCTTAACTGGGCAGGGCGGAGATCCAGGCTACACCTTC
TRBV5-1,many,TRBJ2-5,NA,CASSFGLSFGETQYF,TGCGCCAGCAGCTTCGGTCTCTCTTTTGGAGAGACCCAGTACTTC
TRBV5-6,many,TRBJ1-5,NA,CASSTRMNNQPQHF,TGTGCCAGCAGCACGAGGATGAACAATCAGCCCCAGCATTTT
TRBV12-3/TRBV12-4,many,TRBJ1-2,NA,CASRVHTGFDYGYTF,TGTGCCAGCAGGGTACATACAGGGTTTGACTATGGCTACACCTTC
TRBV6-1,NA,TRBJ2-7,NA,CASRNGRSEQYF,TGTGCCAGCAGGAACGGAAGGAGCGAACAGTACTTC
TRBV18,many,TRBJ2-5,NA,CASSPPDLEETQYF,TGTGCCAGCTCACCACCGGATCTGGAAGAGACCCAGTACTTC
TRBV5-1,few,TRBJ2-5,NA,CASSSRDFRGETQYF,TGCGCCAGCAGCAGCCGGGACTTCAGGGGAGAGACCCAGTACTTC
TRBV18,many,TRBJ1-1,NA,CASSLAGKGTEAFF,TGTGCCAGCTCCCTCGCGGGGAAGGGCACTGAAGCTTTCTTT
TRBV12-3/TRBV12-4,many,TRBJ1-1,NA,CASSPGPEAFF,TGTGCCAGCAGTCCTGGACCTGAAGCTTTCTTT